Listed here is a single T cell receptor beta chain. This specimen belongs to a study of glioma-infiltrating T cells after dendritic cell vaccination. Study-level background: At biweekly intervals, patients got three intradermal dendritic cell vaccine injections.

Assay: immunoSEQ multiplex PCR; the TCRdb copy retains only in-frame clones and omits some. Among some 78,000 clones listed, roughly 85% were seen once. The V gene's germline CDR1 is SEHNR and CDR2 FQNEAQ (reference sequence). Losses at the gene ends were 5 bases for V and 4 bases for J; bases not matched to a gene: 13. The CDR3 is made up of 17 amino acids. Time point specified: after dendritic cell vaccination, including at tumor progression/relapse. This sequence was found in a human donor with glioblastoma. J is TRBJ2-1 and V is TRBV7-9, with TRBD2 matching over 8 bases. Sequencing was performed on blood, taken after dendritic cell vaccination. DNA of the CDR3: TGTGCCAGCAGCCCTAGAGTCGGCGGGGGGAATTACAATGAGCAGTTCTTC. Encoded protein: CASSPRVGGGNYNEQFF.